This T cell receptor (beta chain) was recorded in a study of blood T cell repertoires in COVID-19. V dropped 4 bases and J dropped 5 bases, with 14 bases sitting between them. The CDR3 runs to 14 residues. In germline, CDR1 is ENHRY, CDR2 SYGVKD. Clones were sequenced by immunoSEQ multiplex PCR, and TCRdb holds only the in-frame ones, with some missing. The sample has approximately 240,000 clones; approximately 83% are singletons. This clonotype originated in a human donor in a cohort sampled during active COVID-19. The V call is TRBV10-3, the J call TRBJ2-5, with a tentative D call TRBD1 (5 bases). The sample was peripheral blood. The CDR3 region has the DNA TGTGCCATCAGTGGGGGCGGTAGTCTGGAGACCCAGTACTTC. Translating gives CAISGGGSLETQYF.